A single sample is the source of the 14 T cell receptor beta chains below, sequenced in a study of type 1 regulatory T cells (dated by TCRdb to 2020 to 2022). The sequencer listed for this sample is Illumina MiSeq. The public reads were reprocessed in TCRdb via fastp at Q25 and MiXCR, keeping in-frame beta chains. Each CDR3 protein gets just one entry, which takes the most common genes and DNA from the rows behind it. Here the sample has fewer than 70,000 distinct CDR3 sequences; about 69% occur a single time. The biggest ten clones account for less than 8.5% of the sample. These receptors' targets are unknown. The sequencing sample was made of cultured T cells, either the whole culture or a sorted T cell fraction (not recorded which). The intended sense of this specimen's cell subset or site label: Tr1-enriched cell product generated in vitro against host alloantigens. These TCRs come from a human donor in good health.

This chain uses TRBV28 with TRBJ1-6, with 8 bases identical to TRBD1. Germline V gene sequence: CDR1 MDHEN, CDR2 SYDVKM. The length of the CDR3 is 16 residues. V gave up 6 bases and J gave up 10 bases; unmatched junction bases: 14. CDR3 nucleotide sequence: TGTGCCAGCAGGGAAGAGGGAGACAGGGGTTACTCACCCCTCCACTTT. It is translated as CASREEGDRGYSPLHF.

In its sample, this clonotype was seen a few times. The chain is built from TRBV6-1 and TRBJ2-7; a possible D gene is TRBD1 (7 bases). V gave up 6 bases and J gave up 4 bases, with 22 bases separating them. Germline CDR1 reads MNHNS; CDR2 reads SASEGT. The CDR3 is 16 amino acids. The CDR3 DNA follows: TGTGCCAGCAGACCCCGGCGGGACAGCCTACAGTACGAGCAGTACTTC. Translated: CASRPRRDSLQYEQYF.

This clonotype occurred a few times. The rearrangement joins TRBV19 to TRBJ1-6; no definite D call. The CDR3 length is 14 residues. V lost 3 bases to trimming and J lost 10 bases, with 13 bases between them. CDR1 and CDR2 from the germline V gene are LNHDA and SQIVND (reference sequence). In nucleotides, the CDR3 is TGTGCCAGTAGTATCGGACTTAGGGCCTCACCCCTCCACTTT. This sequence encodes CASSIGLRASPLHF.

The chain combines TRBV24-1 with TRBJ2-1, with a possible D match to TRBD1 (5 bases). V was cut by 6 bases and J by 5 bases, with 19 bases left in between. Germline V lookup: CDR1 KGHDR, CDR2 SFDVKD. The CDR3 is 16 residues long. The CDR3, as DNA: TGTGCCACCAGTTACCCGAAGGGGCCCGGCCACAATGAGCAGTTCTTC. This encodes CATSYPKGPGHNEQFF.

This rearrangement joins TRBV24-1 to TRBJ2-5; D remains unclear. This CDR3 spans 16 amino acids. V was cut by 0 bases and J by 0 bases, with 10 bases left in between. The germline gives CDR1 KGHDR, CDR2 SFDVKD. CDR3 loop: CATSDLLSRDQETQYF. In DNA form, the CDR3 reads TGTGCCACCAGTGATTTGCTATCCCGGGACCAAGAGACCCAGTACTTC.

In this sample, this clonotype turned up a few times. The rearrangement uses TRBV20-1 and TRBJ2-3, with TRBD2 identical over 9 bases. The CDR3 has 15 residues. V lost 6 bases to trimming and J lost 6 bases; unmatched junction nucleotides: 13. Germline V gives CDR1 DFQATT, CDR2 SNEGSKA (reference sequence). CDR3 DNA: TGCAGTGCGGGGGACGTAGCGGGAGTAACGGATACGCAGTATTTT. It translates to CSAGDVAGVTDTQYF.

This clonotype was recorded once. The V gene is TRBV19, the J gene TRBJ2-7; 11 bases agree with TRBD2. CDR3 length equals 17 residues. CDR1 is LNHDA and CDR2 is SQIVND in the germline V gene (reference sequence). After removal of 0 bases from V and 0 bases from J, the junction contained 4 bases not matched to a gene. DNA of the CDR3: TGTGCCAGTAGTATAGACCCTAGCGGGGGGAACTCCTACGAGCAGTACTTC. This sequence encodes CASSIDPSGGNSYEQYF. The entire variable domain, with the rest obtained from reference TRBV19 and TRBJ2-7, is as follows: DGGITQSPKYLFRKEGQNVTLSCEQNLNHDAMYWYRQDPGQGLRLIYYSQIVNDFQKGDIAEGYSVSREKKESFPLTVTSAQKNPTAFYLCASSIDPSGGNSYEQYFGPGTRLTVT.

Only a few counts were recorded for this clonotype. V usage is TRBV6-5 and J usage is TRBJ2-7, with TRBD1 as a possible D gene (6 bases). Germline assignment: CDR1 MNHEY and CDR2 SVGAGI. CDR3 length equals 12 residues. The V end lost 7 bases, the J end lost 2 bases, and 9 bases lay between the germline ends. The DNA for the CDR3 is TGTGCCAGCAAGCGGACAGCCTACGAGCAGTACTTC. Protein sequence: CASKRTAYEQYF.

The J gene is TRBJ2-4, the V gene TRBV12-3 or TRBV12-4, with 8 bases matching TRBD2. This CDR3 region has 16 residues. The V and J ends lost 2 bases and 5 bases, in that order; junction bases with no gene match: 8. In DNA form, the CDR3 reads TGTGCCAGCAGTTTACAGGACCGGGGGGGAGAAAACATTCAGTACTTC. Its translation: CASSLQDRGGENIQYF.

The chain recombines TRBV6-1 with TRBJ2-3, with a tentative D call TRBD2 (6 bases). From germline, CDR1 is MNHNS and CDR2 SASEGT. V was trimmed by 2 bases and J by 1 base, leaving 10 bases between them. CDR3 length equals 15 residues. The CDR3 nucleotides read TGTGCCAGCAGTGAATCCGGGAGTCGCACAGATACGCAGTATTTT. Amino acid sequence: CASSESGSRTDTQYF.

This clonotype has just a few counts. The chain links TRBV7-9 to TRBJ2-7; D might be TRBD1 (6 bases). This CDR3 is built from 15 residues. Trimming shortened V by 5 bases and J by 0 bases, and 14 bases separated the two germline ends. CDR1 is SEHNR and CDR2 is FQNEAQ in the germline V gene (reference sequence). CDR3 DNA sequence: TGTGCCAGCAGCCCCGGACAGACCGGCTCCTACGAGCAGTACTTC. It yields the protein CASSPGQTGSYEQYF.

This chain links TRBV7-2 with TRBJ2-2; no definite D call. V lost 2 bases and J 1 base, leaving 11 bases between the germline ends. CDR1 and CDR2 (germline): SGHTA, FQGNSA. This CDR3 is 16 amino acids long. The DNA of the CDR3 is TGTGCCAGCAGCTTAAACGGTCCAGTGAACACCGGGGAGCTGTTTTTT. This translates into CASSLNGPVNTGELFF.

The rearrangement uses TRBV5-1 and TRBJ2-3; the match to TRBD2 covers 12 bases. The CDR3 is 15 residues long. V lost 7 bases to trimming and J lost 8 bases; unmatched junction nucleotides: 11. Germline values: CDR1 SGHRS, CDR2 YFSETQ. CDR3 nucleotides: TGCGCCAGCGCTAACAGACTAGCGGGAGTGCGTACGCAGTATTTT. Residues: CASANRLAGVRTQYF.

The sample holds a few counts of this clonotype. The rearrangement links TRBV2 to TRBJ2-1, with TRBD2 matching over 9 bases. CDR1 is SNHLY and CDR2 is FYNNEI in the germline V gene. V gave up 3 bases and J gave up 10 bases; unmatched junction bases: 10. There are 15 residues in the CDR3. CDR3 sequence: CASSERRTSDQEQFF. The CDR3 region has the DNA TGTGCCAGCAGTGAGAGAAGGACTAGCGATCAGGAGCAGTTCTTC. The whole variable domain, filled in from reference TRBV2 and TRBJ2-1, reads EPEVTQTPSHQVTQMGQEVILRCVPISNHLYFYWYRQILGQKVEFLVSFYNNEISEKSEIFDDQFSVERPDGSNFTLKIRSTKLEDSAMYFCASSERRTSDQEQFFGPGTRLTVL.